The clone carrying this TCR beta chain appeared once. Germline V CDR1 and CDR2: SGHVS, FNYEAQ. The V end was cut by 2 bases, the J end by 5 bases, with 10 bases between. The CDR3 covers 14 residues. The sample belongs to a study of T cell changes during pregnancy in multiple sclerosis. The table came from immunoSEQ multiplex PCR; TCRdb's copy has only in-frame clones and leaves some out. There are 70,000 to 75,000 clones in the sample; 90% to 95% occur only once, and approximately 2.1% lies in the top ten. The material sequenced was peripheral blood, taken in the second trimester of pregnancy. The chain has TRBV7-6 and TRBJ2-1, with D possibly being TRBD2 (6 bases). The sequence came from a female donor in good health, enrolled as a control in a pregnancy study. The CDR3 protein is CASSLSRGHNEQFF. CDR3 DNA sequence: TGTGCCAGCAGCTTATCGCGGGGACACAATGAGCAGTTCTTC.